These 17 T cell receptor beta chains originate from one sample sequenced in a study of cytomegalovirus exposure and HLA in healthy donors. PCR used 60 Vbeta primers and 13 Jbeta primers. Clones were sequenced by immunoSEQ multiplex PCR, and TCRdb holds only the in-frame ones, with some missing. This table holds roughly 200,000 clones, 75% to 85% found once. Sequencing was carried out using PBMCs. These receptors came from a woman aged 60-75 years in good health and CMV-seropositive.

The V gene is TRBV6-4, the J gene TRBJ1-5; 8 bases agree with TRBD1. The CDR3 runs to 13 residues. Germline-derived CDR1 and CDR2 are MRHNA and SNTAGT. The trim removed 6 bases at V and 6 bases at J, leaving 4 bases unmatched. CDR3 sequence reads: CASSATGGQPQHF. The CDR3 region has the DNA TGTGCCAGCAGCGCTACAGGGGGTCAGCCCCAGCATTTT.

This clone is a singleton in its sample. Here the CDR3 DNA reads TGTGCCAGCAGCCCCAATATTGCAGGCTACGAGCAGTACTTC. Encoded protein: CASSPNIAGYEQYF. The chain carries TRBV7-3 and TRBJ2-7; D uncertain. Per germline, CDR1 SGHTA and CDR2 FQGTGA. The CDR3 loop spans 14 amino acids. V was pared by 5 bases and J by 3 bases, with 14 bases between.

This clone has only one observation. The chain joins TRBV25-1 to TRBJ1-4; D ambiguous. CDR3 length equals 14 residues. Per the germline V gene, CDR1 is MGHDK and CDR2 is SYGVNS. The V and J ends lost 4 bases and 4 bases respectively, with 10 bases between them. CDR3 sequence (DNA): TGTGCCAGCAGTGGGCAGACATTTAATGAAAAACTGTTTTTT. It is translated as CASSGQTFNEKLFF.

This chain uses TRBV7-2 with TRBJ1-2; tentatively, D is TRBD1 (5 bases). This CDR3 comprises 16 residues. V dropped 4 bases and J dropped 6 bases, with 21 bases sitting between them. Germline lookup yields CDR1 SGHTA and CDR2 FQGNSA. DNA of the CDR3: TGTGCCAGCAGCTCCTATGGATTCGGACAAAGCCATGGCTACACCTTC. Translating gives CASSSYGFGQSHGYTF. Complete variable domain (other parts from reference TRBV7-2 and TRBJ1-2): GAGVSQSPSNKVTEKGKDVELRCDPISGHTALYWYRQSLGQGLEFLIYFQGNSAPDKSGLPSDRFSAERTGGSVSTLTIQRTQQEDSAVYLCASSSYGFGQSHGYTFGSGTRLTVV.

The V and J genes are TRBV30 and TRBJ1-1, with a possible D match to TRBD1 (6 bases). The germline V gene encodes CDR1 GTSNPN and CDR2 SVGIG (reference sequence). This CDR3 comprises 14 residues. Between the trimmed V and J ends, which lost 2 bases and 5 bases, there was a span of 15 bases. The chain's CDR3 is CAWSLSHGQTEAFF. CDR3 in DNA: TGTGCCTGGAGTCTATCCCACGGACAGACTGAAGCTTTCTTT.

V and J are TRBV7-8 and TRBJ2-1, with D possibly TRBD2 on 5 matching bases. The germline gives CDR1 SGHVS, CDR2 FQNEAQ. CDR3 length: 16 residues. Trimming pared 0 bases from V and 6 bases from J, leaving 15 bases between. The DNA of the CDR3 is TGTGCCAGCAGCTTAGCGCTTAGCGAGCCGGGCAATGAGCAGTTCTTC. This translates into CASSLALSEPGNEQFF.

The J gene is TRBJ2-7, the V gene TRBV11-2; 8 bases map to TRBD1. CDR1 SGHAT and CDR2 FQNNGV come from the germline V gene. CDR3 length equals 14 residues. V lost 2 bases and J lost 7; bases outside the gene matches: 7. The CDR3 loop reads CASSLMQGAREQYF. As DNA, the CDR3 is TGTGCCAGCAGCTTAATGCAGGGGGCGCGGGAGCAGTACTTC.

This clone was counted a few times. In the same sample, other DNA sequences code for this CDR3. The chain is built from TRBV9 and TRBJ2-2; 7 bases match TRBD1. V was clipped by 1 base and J by 1 base; unmatched bases: 1. CDR1 SGDLS and CDR2 YYNGEE come from the germline V gene. This CDR3 is built from 15 residues. In DNA, the CDR3 is TGTGCCAGCAGCGTAAGGACAGGGAACACCGGGGAGCTGTTTTTT. Protein sequence: CASSVRTGNTGELFF.

This clone was found many times. The gene calls are TRBV6-6 and TRBJ2-7, with TRBD1 as a possible D gene (5 bases). There are 14 residues in the CDR3. Germline V lookup: CDR1 MNHNY, CDR2 SVGAGI (reference sequence). Trimming pared 6 bases from V and 6 bases from J, leaving 18 bases between. This CDR3 is CASSAGSPLGEQYF. The CDR3 nucleotides read TGTGCCAGCAGCGCAGGGTCTCCTTTGGGCGAGCAGTACTTC.

This chain connects TRBV5-1 to TRBJ2-2; D is ambiguous. Germline-derived CDR1 and CDR2 are SGHRS and YFSETQ. CDR3 length equals 14 residues. Trimming removed 5 bases from V and 2 bases from J, with 10 bases in between. The CDR3 DNA sequence: TGCGCCAGCAGAGACCAGGCAAACACCGGGGAGCTGTTTTTT. It is translated as CASRDQANTGELFF. The variable domain in full, with the rest retrieved from reference TRBV5-1 and TRBJ2-2, is KAGVTQTPRYLIKTRGQQVTLSCSPISGHRSVSWYQQTPGQGLQFLFEYFSETQRNKGNFPGRFSGRQFSNSRSEMNVSTLELGDSALYLCASRDQANTGELFFGEGSRLTVL.

A word on this clone: The junction departs from germline at one end; a sequencing error may be responsible. The chain uses TRBV7-3 and TRBJ1-6, with TRBD1 identical over 7 bases. CDR3 length equals 15 residues. Germline CDR1 reads SGHTA; CDR2 reads FQGTGA. CDR3 amino acids: CASSLTGEGNSPLHF. Here the CDR3 DNA reads TGTGCCAGCAGCCTAACAGGGGAGGGAAATTCACCCCTCCACTTT.

V gene TRBV7-3 combines with J gene TRBJ1-4; weak D call: TRBD1 (5 bases). Trimming pared 1 base from V and 6 bases from J, leaving 12 bases between. CDR1 is SGHTA and CDR2 is FQGTGA in the germline V gene. The CDR3 contains 15 residues. Here the CDR3 reads CASSLNGGRDEKLFF. The CDR3 nucleotides read TGTGCCAGCAGCTTAAACGGGGGAAGGGATGAAAAACTGTTTTTT.

The gene calls are TRBV5-1 and TRBJ2-2; 7 nucleotides line up with TRBD2. This CDR3 has 16 amino acids. The junction had 8 bases not matched to a gene; V was cut back by 2 bases and J by 4 bases. Germline CDR1 is SGHRS and CDR2 is YFSETQ. The CDR3 DNA reads as TGCGCCAGCAGCTTCGGGCGGGAGTCGGGCACCGGGGAGCTGTTTTTT. Translating it yields CASSFGRESGTGELFF.

This clone is a singleton in its sample. CDR3: CASSLAQNNSPLHF. The CDR3 bases are TGTGCCAGCAGCTTGGCCCAAAATAATTCACCCCTCCACTTT. This chain joins TRBV5-4 and TRBJ1-6; D gene ambiguous. Between the trimmed V and J ends, which lost 0 bases and 5 bases, there was a span of 6 bases. Germline assignment: CDR1 SGHNT and CDR2 YYREEE (reference sequence). CDR3 length equals 14 residues.

As DNA, the CDR3 is TGTGCCAGCAGCTCCCCCGGGACCTACAATGAGCAGTTCTTC. It specifies CASSSPGTYNEQFF. The V and J genes are TRBV11-3 and TRBJ2-1; perhaps TRBD2 as D (5 bases). The CDR3 covers 14 residues. The germline V gene encodes CDR1 SGHNT and CDR2 YENEEA. The germline V and J ends were trimmed by 4 bases and 2 bases, with 9 bases remaining between them.

The chain has TRBV9 and TRBJ2-1; 14 bases map to TRBD2. CDR1 and CDR2 (germline): SGDLS, YYNGEE. The CDR3 is 16 residues long. V was pared by 3 bases and J by 7 bases, with 6 bases of the junction left unmatched. The chain's CDR3 is CASSATSGGAGNEQFF. As DNA, the CDR3 is TGTGCCAGCAGCGCGACTAGCGGGGGGGCCGGAAATGAGCAGTTCTTC.

The chain has TRBV4-2 and TRBJ1-1; TRBD1 is a possible D gene (6 bases). The CDR3 is made up of 15 amino acids. Trimming pared 4 bases from V and 1 base from J, leaving 13 bases between. The germline V gene encodes CDR1 LGHNA and CDR2 YNFKEQ. CDR3 nucleotides: TGTGCCAGCAGCCCTCTACAGGGTGGGAACACTGAAGCTTTCTTT. Residues: CASSPLQGGNTEAFF.